A single sample is the source of the 30 T cell receptor delta chains below, sequenced in a study of gamma-delta T cells after stem cell transplantation. TCRdb used CATT to re-call clones from the RT-PCR reads. This repertoire shows about 13,000 delta-chain clones, roughly 30% found once; its top ten account for less than 4.5%. The sequencing input was gamma-delta T cells. The receptors stem from a human donor. It is not recorded whose cells these are; they may come from a transplant donor.

This clone was detected only a few times. The chain joins TRDV1 to TRDJ1, with D maybe TRDD3 (5 bases). The CDR3 loop spans 20 amino acids. Trimming took off 0 bases at V and 0 bases at J, with 23 bases between the two ends. CDR1 is TSWWSYY, CDR2 QGS, per germline. This CDR3 is CALGELGPRTRGQYTDKLIF. The DNA of the CDR3 is TGTGCTCTTGGGGAACTGGGCCCGAGAACTCGGGGGCAGTACACCGATAAACTCATCTTT.

The genes are TRDV2 and TRDJ3; TRDD3 aligns across 8 bases. Germline loops: CDR1 GEAIGNYY, CDR2 EKD. This CDR3 contains 18 residues. After removal of 0 bases from V and 1 base from J, the junction contained 4 bases not matched to a gene. CDR3 sequence: CACDTWGIGSWDTRQMFF. CDR3 nucleotides: TGTGCCTGTGACACCTGGGGGATTGGGTCCTGGGACACCCGACAGATGTTTTTC.

This clone was counted between two and nine times. This chain links TRAV29/DV5 with TRDJ2; 8 bases fit TRDD3. Per the germline V gene, CDR1 is NSMFDY and CDR2 is ISSIKDK. J was trimmed by 0 bases and V by 3 bases; bases with no gene match: 28. The CDR3 is made up of 23 amino acids. This CDR3 is CAAKAPLPRGILAIPPLTAQLFF. CDR3 nucleotide sequence: TGTGCAGCAAAGGCCCCCCTACCCCGGGGGATATTGGCTATTCCCCCTTTGACAGCACAACTCTTCTTT.

The J gene is TRDJ1, the V gene TRDV2; D is perhaps TRDD3 (5 bases). The V end lost 4 bases, the J end lost 0 bases, and 17 bases lay between the germline ends. This CDR3 region has 16 residues. CDR1 and CDR2 from the germline V gene are GEAIGNYY and EKD. DNA of the CDR3: TGTGCCTGTGAGGAAACTGAGGGATGTTACACCGATAAACTCATCTTT. It specifies CACEETEGCYTDKLIF.

This clone was seen a few times. Compared with germline, one end of the junction differs, possibly owing to a read error. Other DNA sequences from this sample encode an identical CDR3 as well. The chain employs TRDV1 and TRDJ1, with D possibly being TRDD3 (6 bases). This CDR3 is built from 20 residues. Germline CDR1 and CDR2: TSWWSYY and QGS. Written as DNA, the CDR3 is TGTGCTCTTGGGGAACCAACCCGCACGCCTACTACTGGGAGGACCGACAAACTCATCTTT. Amino acids: CALGEPTRTPTTGRTDKLIF.

By sample fraction, this clone is medium-sized. This sequence joins TRDV2 and TRDJ1, with D unresolved. This CDR3 comprises 15 residues. The ends were cut back, 0 bases at V and 1 base at J, with 11 bases in the middle. From germline, CDR1 is GEAIGNYY and CDR2 EKD. The CDR3 DNA follows: TGTGCCTGTGACACCGAAGAGGGTCCCACCGATAAACTCATCTTT. It translates to CACDTEEGPTDKLIF.

J is TRDJ1 and V is TRDV1, with TRDD3 identical over 7 bases. The V gene's germline CDR1 is TSWWSYY and CDR2 QGS. Unmatched junction bases numbered 8, after V lost 3 bases and J lost 1 base. This CDR3 has 16 residues. In DNA form, the CDR3 reads TGTGCTCTTGGGGAGCACACGGGGGGGATCACCGATAAACTCATCTTT. Encoded protein: CALGEHTGGITDKLIF.

As to this clone: One end of the junction varies from germline; a read error may be responsible. The gene calls are TRDV2 and TRDJ3; D possibly corresponds to TRDD3 (6 bases). CDR1 and CDR2 (germline): GEAIGNYY, EKD. This CDR3 is built from 19 residues. The CDR3 sequence is CACEYTRGTSSWDTRKMFF. CDR3 in DNA: TGTGCCTGTGAGTATACACGGGGGACCTCGTCCTGGGACACCCGAAAGATGTTTTTC.

The sample holds a few counts of this clone. V usage is TRDV3 and J usage is TRDJ3, with 8 bases fitting TRDD3. The CDR3 is 20 amino acids. The germline V gene encodes CDR1 TVYSNPD and CDR2 GDNSRS (reference sequence). J was trimmed by 0 bases and V by 2 bases; bases with no gene match: 15. This chain's CDR3 is CAFFLGETPISSWDTRQMFF. CDR3 coding DNA: TGTGCCTTTTTTCTGGGGGAGACTCCCATTAGCTCCTGGGACACCCGACAGATGTTTTTC.

V and J are TRDV2 and TRDJ1; 7 bases agree with TRDD3. The junction had 18 bases not matched to a gene; V was cut back by 1 base and J by 2 bases. The CDR3 sequence is 19 residues long. The germline V gene has CDR1 GEAIGNYY and CDR2 EKD. The CDR3 bases are TGTGCCTGTGACACAGGGTGGTTGGGGGAGACGCGTGAGACCGATAAACTCATCTTT. Translated: CACDTGWLGETRETDKLIF.

This clone was observed once. The chain is built from TRDV1 and TRDJ1, with unresolved D. V was cut by 4 bases and J by 8 bases, with 26 bases left in between. Germline V gene sequence: CDR1 TSWWSYY, CDR2 QGS. The CDR3 runs to 17 residues. CDR3 protein: CALGAHDGPPRTGKLIF. The CDR3 nucleotides read TGTGCTCTTGGGGCCCACGATGGTCCGCCCCGGACGGGGAAACTCATCTTT.

The genes are TRDV2 and TRDJ1, with unresolved D. Germline V gives CDR1 GEAIGNYY, CDR2 EKD. The CDR3 is made up of 11 amino acids. Trimming cost V 0 bases and J 6 bases, with 4 bases left between them. CDR3 nucleotide sequence: TGTGCCTGTGACACCGTCTATAAACTCATCTTT. Amino acid sequence: CACDTVYKLIF.

This clone was detected a few times. The sample contains more than one DNA sequence encoding this CDR3. The chain uses TRAV29/DV5 and TRDJ2; 7 nucleotides line up with TRDD3. The CDR3 is 18 residues long. Germline CDR1 reads NSMFDY; CDR2 reads ISSIKDK. J gave up 6 bases and V 1 base, and 18 bases lay outside the gene matches. This chain's CDR3 is CAASFTLRGMGSAAQLFF. In DNA form, the CDR3 reads TGTGCAGCAAGCTTTACTTTGAGGGGGATGGGCTCGGCAGCACAACTCTTCTTT.

This clone has just a few counts. V and J are TRAV29/DV5 and TRDJ3, with 8 bases aligning to TRDD3. The V and J ends lost 1 base and 0 bases, in that order; junction bases with no gene match: 18. Germline assignment: CDR1 NSMFDY and CDR2 ISSIKDK. The CDR3 totals 22 residues. The CDR3 DNA reads as TGTGCAGCAAGCAAAAGGCCCGCTACTGGGGGCTCTCGCTCCTGGGACACCCGACAGATGTTTTTC. Its translation: CAASKRPATGGSRSWDTRQMFF.

This clone occurred a few times. The rearrangement links TRDV3 to TRDJ2, with unresolved D. V lost 4 bases and J lost 0, with 18 bases in between. The length of the CDR3 is 16 residues. The germline V gene has CDR1 TVYSNPD and CDR2 GDNSRS (reference sequence). CDR3 nucleotide sequence: TGTGCCTCACAAGCCCGTACCCTTGCTTTGACAGCACAACTCTTCTTT. This sequence encodes CASQARTLALTAQLFF.

This clone appeared a few times. The sample holds other DNA sequences that translate to the same CDR3. The chain combines TRDV2 with TRDJ1, with TRDD3 identical over 8 bases. V trimming: 0 bases; J trimming: 0 bases; junction bases outside the gene matches: 20. From germline, CDR1 is GEAIGNYY and CDR2 EKD. This CDR3 contains 21 residues. Here the CDR3 DNA reads TGTGCCTGTGACACCGGCAGGTTGACTGGGGGCGTCCAGATTTACACCGATAAACTCATCTTT. Amino acid sequence: CACDTGRLTGGVQIYTDKLIF.

V gene TRDV1 combines with J gene TRDJ1, with D possibly matching TRDD3 (5 bases). The CDR3 has 18 residues. Germline CDR1 is TSWWSYY and CDR2 is QGS. V was cut by 5 bases and J by 3 bases, with 25 bases left in between. The DNA for the CDR3 is TGTGCTCTTGGGACGGGGGCCTGCCGCCGCCGTCGCGCCGATAAACTCATCTTT. It translates to CALGTGACRRRRADKLIF.

This clone occurred a few times. The chain is built from TRDV2 and TRDJ3; D uncertain. CDR1 and CDR2 (germline): GEAIGNYY, EKD. The CDR3 sequence is 17 residues long. The V and J ends lost 3 bases and 0 bases respectively, with 11 bases between them. The CDR3 region has the DNA TGTGCCTGTGACTGCTTGACCAGCTCCTGGGACACCCGACAGATGTTTTTC. Residues: CACDCLTSSWDTRQMFF.

The V and J genes are TRDV2 and TRDJ1, with D perhaps TRDD3 (5 bases). Germline CDR1 reads GEAIGNYY; CDR2 reads EKD. The CDR3 is made up of 16 amino acids. Between the trimmed V and J ends, which lost 5 bases and 4 bases, there was a span of 22 bases. The CDR3 sequence: CACAAGATRYSDKLIF. The CDR3 DNA reads as TGTGCCTGTGCGGCGGGGGCCACCCGGTACAGCGATAAACTCATCTTT.

As concerns this clone: Germline is not matched at one junction end, which may reflect a read error. The rearrangement joins TRDV2 to TRDJ3; 11 nucleotides align to TRDD3. This CDR3 region has 18 residues. The germline V gene encodes CDR1 GEAIGNYY and CDR2 EKD. The CDR3 reads CACDVLGDISLDTRQMFF. In nucleotides, the CDR3 is TGTGCCTGTGACGTACTGGGGGATATCTCCTTGGACACCCGACAGATGTTTTTC.

This clone was found a few times. J is TRDJ1 and V is TRDV1, with D perhaps matching TRDD3 (5 bases). Trimming pared 2 bases from V and 0 bases from J, leaving 10 bases between. This CDR3 contains 15 residues. Germline V CDR1 and CDR2: TSWWSYY, QGS. The CDR3 coding sequence is TGTGCTCTTGGGGAATTGCGGGGGTACACCGATAAACTCATCTTT. Its translation: CALGELRGYTDKLIF.

This clone was detected only a few times. Different DNA sequences within this sample yield the same CDR3. This chain joins TRDV2 and TRDJ3; TRDD3 matches 7 bases. CDR1 is GEAIGNYY, CDR2 EKD, per germline. This CDR3 is 19 amino acids long. Trimming took 0 bases from V and 0 from J; bases not matched to a gene: 7. CDR3 region: CACDTVGGSSSWDTRQMFF. The CDR3 DNA reads TGTGCCTGTGACACCGTCGGGGGATCGAGCTCCTGGGACACCCGACAGATGTTTTTC.

The chain recombines TRDV1 with TRDJ1; 7 nucleotides line up with TRDD3. The V and J ends lost 9 bases and 0 bases, in that order; junction bases with no gene match: 13. Per germline, CDR1 TSWWSYY and CDR2 QGS. The CDR3 has 16 residues. The CDR3 DNA reads as TGTGCTCTCATTAGGGGGGGATGGCTGTACACCGATAAACTCATCTTT. This sequence encodes CALIRGGWLYTDKLIF.

This clone has just a few counts. The chain links TRDV1 to TRDJ1; 8 bases map to TRDD3. Losses at the gene ends were 5 bases for V and 8 bases for J; bases not matched to a gene: 25. Germline V gene sequence: CDR1 TSWWSYY, CDR2 QGS. CDR3 length: 19 amino acids. The chain's CDR3 is CALGPPIAVLGGPSGKLIF. DNA for the CDR3: TGTGCTCTTGGGCCTCCTATTGCCGTACTGGGGGGCCCGAGTGGGAAACTCATCTTT.

The V gene is TRDV1, the J gene TRDJ1, with TRDD3 matching over 9 bases. Trimming at V came to 5 bases and at J to 0 bases, leaving 28 bases not matched to a gene. Germline CDR1 reads TSWWSYY; CDR2 reads QGS. The CDR3 is 23 amino acids. The CDR3 here is CALGPTMGLLLYWGNLYTDKLIF. As DNA, the CDR3 is TGTGCTCTTGGGCCGACGATGGGCCTACTTCTCTACTGGGGGAACCTCTACACCGATAAACTCATCTTT.

This chain uses TRDV2 with TRDJ3; D might be TRDD2 or TRDD3, each matching 5 bases. This CDR3 contains 20 residues. Germline CDR1 is GEAIGNYY and CDR2 is EKD. V was cut by 0 bases and J by 0 bases, with 17 bases left in between. The CDR3 coding sequence is TGTGCCTGTGACACCGTTCCCCTACTGGCTAGCTCCTGGGACACCCGACAGATGTTTTTC. Translation: CACDTVPLLASSWDTRQMFF.

The gene calls are TRDV1 and TRDJ1; D gene ambiguous. CDR1 and CDR2 (germline): TSWWSYY, QGS. Trimming took off 0 bases at V and 4 bases at J, with 27 bases between the two ends. CDR3 length: 20 amino acids. The CDR3 nucleotides are TGTGCTCTTGGGGAACTACAACTTTCGACCTCTGTGTACTCCCACGATAAACTCATCTTT. This sequence encodes CALGELQLSTSVYSHDKLIF.

In this sample, this clone turned up a few times. This rearrangement joins TRDV2 to TRDJ3; 10 bases are a match to TRDD3. The CDR3 sequence is 19 residues long. Germline assignment: CDR1 GEAIGNYY and CDR2 EKD. Losses at the gene ends were 0 bases for V and 0 bases for J; bases not matched to a gene: 4. CDR3 DNA sequence: TGTGCCTGTGACACCAGTACTGGGGGATCCTCCTGGGACACCCGACAGATGTTTTTC. Translated: CACDTSTGGSSWDTRQMFF.

In this sample, this clone turned up a few times. The chain joins TRDV3 to TRDJ1; D perhaps matches TRDD3 (6 bases). V shed 5 bases and J shed 0 bases, with 37 bases lying between them. The V gene's germline CDR1 is TVYSNPD and CDR2 GDNSRS (reference sequence). CDR3 length equals 21 residues. Here the CDR3 reads CATLPTSPRVGGILYTDKLIF. CDR3 sequence (DNA): TGTGCCACTCTCCCGACTTCCCCCCGGGTGGGGGGTATTTTGTACACCGATAAACTCATCTTT. Using reference TRDV3 and TRDJ1 for the parts outside the CDR3, the full variable domain is CDKVTQSSPDQTVASGSEVVLLCTYDTVYSNPDLFWYRIRPDYSFQFVFYGDNSRSEGADFTQGRFSVKHILTQKAFHLVISPVRTEDSATYYCATLPTSPRVGGILYTDKLIFGKGTRVTVEP.

In this sample, this clone turned up once. This chain links TRDV3 with TRDJ1; 7 bases are shared with TRDD3. The CDR3 runs 16 residues. Germline V gives CDR1 TVYSNPD, CDR2 GDNSRS (reference sequence). The trim removed 5 bases at V and 0 bases at J, leaving 15 bases unmatched. In DNA, the CDR3 is TGTGCCATAAACCTGTACTGGGGACCGTACACCGATAAACTCATCTTT. It translates to CAINLYWGPYTDKLIF.